The T cell receptor beta chain described here comes from a study of blood T cell repertoires in COVID-19. At the level of the study: In each case, the material was cDNA or gDNA derived from T cells, B-cell-depleted T cells, or PBMCs.

CDR1 is SGHTA and CDR2 is FQGNSA in the germline V gene. V gave up 3 bases and J gave up 4 bases; unmatched junction bases: 6. There are 16 residues in the CDR3. This clone was picked up one time. In the source study's methods: By means of reference gene primer amplification, nucleated cell counts were estimated. Profiling relied on immunoSEQ multiplex PCR, and the TCRdb table lists in-frame clones only, not all of them. V and J calls and clone size are copied from that table; D and trimming were computed from the DNA. The table records around 140,000 clones, roughly 90% of them present only once. This TCR was recovered from a human donor in a cohort sampled during active COVID-19. Sequencing used peripheral blood. V usage is TRBV7-2 and J usage is TRBJ2-3; 11 positions agree with TRBD2. In nucleotides, the CDR3 is TGTGCCAGCAGCTTCTTAGCGGGGGGGTTTTCAGATACGCAGTATTTT. It codes for CASSFLAGGFSDTQYF.